The rows below give T cell receptor beta chains drawn from one sample of a study of post-analysis software for immune sequencing data. TCRdb processed the PCR reads anew with MiXCR; each CDR3 protein has one entry. The table has 650,000 to 850,000 distinct CDR3 sequences, about 43% seen once; the top ten hold roughly 4.9%. Sequencing was performed on blood. The origin of the receptors is a girl aged 5 to 17 with multiple sclerosis. CDR3s include the opening cysteine and the closing phenylalanine or tryptophan. A D gene is named only where the DNA matches it firmly. Clone size is given for some rows only: seen once, a few or many times, or a class if the clone is expanded.

abundance	v_gene	d_gene	j_gene	CDR3aa	CDR3nt
NA	TRBV20-1	NA	TRBJ2-3	CSRWWGDAQYF	TGCAGCCGGTGGTGGGGAGATGCGCAGTATTTT
NA	TRBV12-3/TRBV12-4	NA	TRBJ1-2	CASSGRLNYGYTF	TGTGCCAGCAGTGGCAGGCTTAACTATGGCTACACCTTC
few	TRBV9	TRBD2	TRBJ2-1	CASSGREPPGGEQFF	TGTGCCAGCAGCGGGCGGGAGCCCCCCGGGGGGGAGCAGTTCTTC
NA	TRBV6-5	TRBD1	TRBJ2-1	CASSLQGVPYNEQFF	TGTGCCAGCAGCCTCCAGGGGGTTCCCTACAATGAGCAGTTCTTC
NA	TRBV11-2	TRBD2	TRBJ2-1	CASSLTAAGLSYNEQFF	TGTGCCAGCAGCTTAACCGCAGCGGGATTGTCCTACAATGAGCAGTTCTTC
few	TRBV12-3/TRBV12-4	NA	TRBJ2-7	CASSSSYGQYF	TGTGCCAGCAGTTCTTCCTACGGGCAGTACTTC
few	TRBV10-3	TRBD1	TRBJ2-3	CAISAEDRVGPYF	TGTGCCATCAGCGCTGAAGACAGGGTAGGGCCGTATTTT
NA	TRBV7-9	NA	TRBJ1-1	CASSLTGGAAEAFF	TGTGCCAGCAGCTTAACGGGAGGGGCCGCTGAAGCTTTCTTT
NA	TRBV7-2	NA	TRBJ2-7	CASSSIRGGSYEQYF	TGTGCCAGCAGCTCGATCAGGGGGGGTTCCTACGAGCAGTACTTC
NA	TRBV12-3/TRBV12-4	TRBD2	TRBJ2-3	CASSIIPGLAEPTDTQYF	TGTGCCAGCAGTATCATACCGGGACTAGCGGAACCCACAGATACGCAGTATTTT
NA	TRBV6-2/TRBV6-3	NA	TRBJ2-1	CASKGAGNEQFF	TGTGCCAGCAAAGGGGCTGGCAATGAGCAGTTCTTC
NA	TRBV10-3	TRBD2	TRBJ2-2	CAINSGFTGELFF	TGTGCCATCAATAGCGGGTTCACCGGGGAGCTGTTTTTT
NA	TRBV13	NA	TRBJ2-7	CASTGNSYEQYF	TGTGCCAGCACTGGGAACTCCTACGAGCAGTACTTC
few	TRBV20-1	TRBD2	TRBJ2-7	CSARGYAGGPYEQYF	TGCAGTGCTAGAGGCTACGCGGGAGGACCATACGAGCAGTACTTC
once	TRBV27	NA	TRBJ1-6	CASSLTGRDYNSPLHF	TGTGCCAGCAGTTTAACGGGGCGCGACTATAATTCACCCCTCCACTTT
NA	TRBV10-2	NA	TRBJ1-1	CASSEGGMNTEAFF	TGCGCCAGCAGTGAGGGCGGAATGAACACTGAAGCTTTCTTT
few	TRBV3-1	TRBD2	TRBJ2-3	CASSQRGGMRTDTQYF	TGTGCCAGCAGCCAAAGGGGAGGGATGCGCACAGATACGCAGTATTTT
few	TRBV29-1	TRBD1	TRBJ2-7	CSVVGQGAYEQYF	TGCAGCGTTGTGGGGCAGGGGGCCTACGAGCAGTACTTC
few	TRBV24-1	NA	TRBJ2-7	CATSAGQNRGQYF	TGTGCCACCAGTGCCGGACAGAACCGTGGGCAGTACTTC
NA	TRBV7-9	NA	TRBJ2-1	CASSSMAGSGEQFF	TGTGCCAGCAGCTCTATGGCGGGGAGCGGTGAGCAGTTCTTC
NA	TRBV7-9	NA	TRBJ1-1	CASTEPGPNTEAFF	TGTGCCAGCACTGAACCAGGGCCGAACACTGAAGCTTTCTTT
NA	TRBV12-3/TRBV12-4	TRBD2	TRBJ2-1	CASSSLGGASGIGEQFF	TGTGCCAGCAGCTCCTTAGGGGGGGCTAGCGGGATCGGTGAGCAGTTCTTC
NA	TRBV5-1	NA	TRBJ1-2	CASATDRSTGRGYGYTF	TGCGCCAGCGCTACTGACCGTAGCACGGGTCGGGGGTATGGCTACACCTTC
NA	TRBV10-3	NA	TRBJ2-7	CAISERWRAGYEQYF	TGTGCCATCAGTGAGAGGTGGAGGGCAGGATACGAGCAGTACTTC
few	TRBV10-2	NA	TRBJ1-5	CASSEPNQPQHF	TGCGCCAGCAGTGAGCCCAATCAGCCCCAGCATTTT
NA	TRBV4-3	NA	TRBJ2-3	CASSQGGAYSTDTQYF	TGCGCCAGCAGCCAAGGAGGGGCCTATAGCACAGATACGCAGTATTTT
few	TRBV29-1	TRBD1	TRBJ1-2	CSVEGTGVYGYTF	TGCAGCGTTGAGGGGACAGGGGTCTATGGCTACACCTTC
NA	TRBV7-9	NA	TRBJ2-1	CASRRNQGPEQFF	TGTGCCAGCAGGCGAAACCAGGGACCCGAGCAGTTCTTC
NA	TRBV6-5	NA	TRBJ2-5	CASRPEAEYTWTQYF	TGTGCCAGCAGACCAGAGGCGGAATATACATGGACCCAGTACTTC
NA	TRBV6-5	NA	TRBJ2-1	CASSYQWYNEQFF	TGTGCCAGCAGTTACCAGTGGTACAATGAGCAGTTCTTC
NA	TRBV7-9	TRBD2	TRBJ2-7	CASSPGTSRRGEQYF	TGTGCCAGCAGCCCTGGGACTAGCAGGAGGGGGGAGCAGTACTTC
NA	TRBV5-1	TRBD1	TRBJ2-5	CASSLAPDREGETQYF	TGCGCCAGCAGCTTGGCCCCGGACAGGGAAGGGGAGACCCAGTACTTC
NA	TRBV15	NA	TRBJ2-7	CATSLYSTYEQYF	TGTGCCACCAGCTTATACAGCACCTACGAGCAGTACTTC
NA	TRBV7-9	NA	TRBJ1-2	CASSLEGRVGGYTF	TGTGCCAGCAGCTTAGAGGGAAGGGTTGGTGGCTACACCTTC
NA	TRBV7-9	NA	TRBJ2-3	CASATDTQYF	TGTGCCAGCGCCACAGATACGCAGTATTTT
NA	TRBV28	NA	TRBJ2-5	CASSLGYGETQYF	TGTGCCAGCAGTTTGGGTTATGGAGAGACCCAGTACTTC
few	TRBV7-8	NA	TRBJ2-7	CASSHSGLFPYEQYF	TGTGCCAGCAGCCATTCCGGACTATTTCCCTACGAGCAGTACTTC
NA	TRBV27	TRBD2	TRBJ2-1	CASSPGPGLVINNEQFF	TGTGCCAGCAGTCCCGGGCCGGGACTAGTGATAAACAATGAGCAGTTCTTC
NA	TRBV6-6	NA	TRBJ2-7	CASSYDGSDEQYF	TGTGCCAGCAGTTACGACGGGTCCGACGAGCAGTACTTC
few	TRBV9	TRBD1	TRBJ1-5	CASSVGDRDNQPQHF	TGTGCCAGCAGCGTGGGGGACAGAGACAATCAGCCCCAGCATTTT
NA	TRBV4-2	NA	TRBJ2-7	CASSQGDGPDSYEQYF	TGTGCCAGCAGCCAAGGGGACGGACCCGACAGTTACGAGCAGTACTTC
many	TRBV20-1	TRBD1	TRBJ2-1	CSSPKDRGYNEQFF	TGCAGCTCGCCGAAAGACAGGGGGTACAATGAGCAGTTCTTC
NA	TRBV3-1	TRBD1	TRBJ2-3	CASSQDVQGARDTQYF	TGTGCCAGCAGCCAAGATGTCCAGGGGGCACGGGATACGCAGTATTTT
NA	TRBV7-8	NA	TRBJ2-7	CASSLVLIDDEQYF	TGTGCCAGCAGCTTAGTGCTTATTGACGACGAGCAGTACTTC
NA	TRBV28	TRBD1	TRBJ1-2	CASTPAGTGVSGYGYTF	TGTGCCAGCACTCCCGCCGGGACAGGGGTTTCCGGCTATGGCTACACCTTC
few	TRBV7-2	TRBD2	TRBJ2-1	CASSSLEREGRTYNEQFF	TGTGCCAGCAGCTCTTTAGAGCGGGAGGGCCGCACCTACAATGAGCAGTTCTTC
NA	TRBV6-6	NA	TRBJ1-4	CASSYSGSLNEKLFF	TGTGCCAGCAGTTACTCGGGCAGCCTTAATGAAAAACTGTTTTTT
NA	TRBV10-2	TRBD2	TRBJ2-4	CASSEASGRAAGAKNIQYF	TGCGCCAGCAGTGAGGCTAGCGGGAGGGCCGCGGGTGCCAAAAACATTCAGTACTTC
NA	TRBV20-1	TRBD2	TRBJ2-7	CSLREGSSEQYF	TGCAGTCTACGGGAGGGGTCCTCGGAGCAGTACTTC
NA	TRBV6-5	NA	TRBJ2-3	CASGASDTQYF	TGTGCCAGCGGCGCTTCAGATACGCAGTATTTT
NA	TRBV11-2	NA	TRBJ1-5	CASSSGTHSNQPQHF	TGTGCCAGCAGCTCTGGGACGCATAGCAATCAGCCCCAGCATTTT
once	TRBV3-1	TRBD2	TRBJ2-5	CASSQLIGTTETQYF	TGTGCCAGCAGCCAACTAATCGGGACTACGGAGACCCAGTACTTC